This T cell receptor beta chain appears in the sequencing data of a study of cytomegalovirus exposure and HLA in healthy donors. Concerning this clone: What it binds is not known.

Findings and caveats of the study: Cytomegalovirus association was listed for under 200 TCR beta chains. Relative to the approximately 680-donor mean, N-insertions were reportedly fewer in an Asian-associated ancestry cluster in a later analysis. One variant, a missense change in DCLRE1C, was linked in a later analysis to TCR beta V- and J-gene trimming.

The PCR was carried out with 60 Vbeta primers and 13 Jbeta primers. This table comes from immunoSEQ multiplex PCR, and its TCRdb copy is limited to in-frame clones, with some not included. The table shows around 100,000 clones, with more than 60% occurring only once. Germline V gene lookup returns CDR1 MGHDK and CDR2 SYGVNS. Deletions cut 4 bases from V and 3 bases from J, with 12 bases between. The CDR3 has 15 amino acids. The V call is TRBV25-1, the J call TRBJ1-4, with a possible D match to TRBD1 (6 bases). The sequencing sample was made of PBMCs. This receptor was taken from a young man in good health and CMV-seronegative. CDR3 amino acids: CASSVAGAPNEKLFF. The DNA for the CDR3 is TGTGCCAGCAGTGTGGCAGGGGCCCCTAATGAAAAACTGTTTTTT.